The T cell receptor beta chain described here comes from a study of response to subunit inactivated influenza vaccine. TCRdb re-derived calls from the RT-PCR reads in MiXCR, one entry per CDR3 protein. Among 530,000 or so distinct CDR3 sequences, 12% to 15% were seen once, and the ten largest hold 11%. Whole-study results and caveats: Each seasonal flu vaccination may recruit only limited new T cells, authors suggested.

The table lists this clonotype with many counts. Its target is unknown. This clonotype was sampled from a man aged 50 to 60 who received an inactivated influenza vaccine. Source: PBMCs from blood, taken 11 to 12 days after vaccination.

CDR3: CASSSGLASYNEQFF. The CDR3 region has the DNA TGTGCCAGCAGCTCTGGACTAGCGTCGTACAATGAGCAGTTCTTC. V is TRBV7-9 and J is TRBJ2-1, with 9 nucleotides matching TRBD2. The CDR3 runs to 15 residues. In germline, CDR1 is SEHNR, CDR2 FQNEAQ (reference sequence). After removal of 4 bases from V and 4 bases from J, the junction contained 5 bases not matched to a gene.